Listed here are 20 T cell receptor beta chains from one sample, sequenced in a study of blood T cell repertoires in COVID-19. Sequenced by immunoSEQ multiplex PCR; TCRdb stores in-frame clones only, minus some. The data show some 180,000 clones, roughly 83% seen once. Sequenced material: peripheral blood. The origin of the receptors is a woman in her forties with COVID-19, enrolled during active disease.

The chain is built from TRBV5-6 and TRBJ1-2; TRBD1 is a possible D gene (5 bases). The V end was cut by 0 bases, the J end by 4 bases, with 10 bases between. Germline CDR1 reads SGHDT; CDR2 reads YYEEEE. The length of the CDR3 is 14 residues. The CDR3 loop reads CASSLEGRSYGYTF. The CDR3 bases are TGTGCCAGCAGCTTGGAGGGGAGGAGCTATGGCTACACCTTC.

This chain uses TRBV7-9 with TRBJ1-1; no definite D call. Germline loops: CDR1 SEHNR, CDR2 FQNEAQ (reference sequence). This CDR3 has 13 residues. V was pared by 1 base and J by 2 bases, with 5 bases between. CDR3 amino acids: CASSLGANTEAFF. CDR3 DNA sequence: TGTGCCAGCAGCTTAGGGGCCAACACTGAAGCTTTCTTT.

The chain employs TRBV24-1 and TRBJ2-1, with D unclear. Germline V gene sequence: CDR1 KGHDR, CDR2 SFDVKD. Trimming cost V 2 bases and J 3 bases, with 10 bases left between them. The length of the CDR3 is 15 residues. The CDR3 sequence is CATSDSKLVYNEQFF. The CDR3 nucleotides are TGTGCCACCAGTGATTCCAAGCTGGTCTACAATGAGCAGTTCTTC.

V usage is TRBV7-6 and J usage is TRBJ2-2; no firm D call. Germline V gene sequence: CDR1 SGHVS, CDR2 FNYEAQ. Trimming left V 1 base short and J 0 bases short, with 9 bases between. This CDR3 has 16 residues. The CDR3 spells CASSLDSPANTGELFF. The CDR3 coding sequence is TGTGCCAGCAGCTTAGACAGCCCCGCGAACACCGGGGAGCTGTTTTTT.

This clone was seen only once. This chain joins TRBV6-5 and TRBJ1-2; the D gene is possibly TRBD1 (6 bases). This CDR3 region has 14 residues. V dropped 5 bases and J dropped 4 bases, with 14 bases sitting between them. Looked up from germline, CDR1 is MNHEY and CDR2 is SVGAGI. This chain's CDR3 is CASSRGQSLYGYTF. CDR3 bases: TGTGCCAGCAGTCGCGGACAGTCTCTCTATGGCTACACCTTC.

The chain combines TRBV27 with TRBJ1-4; 8 nucleotides match TRBD1. V dropped 7 bases and J dropped 2; count of bases not matched to a gene: 6. The CDR3 runs to 15 residues. Germline CDR1 and CDR2: MNHEY and SMNVEV (reference sequence). The CDR3 coding sequence is TGTGCCAGCAAGGACAGGGCTGGTACTAATGAAAAACTGTTTTTT. It codes for CASKDRAGTNEKLFF. The entire variable domain, with the rest obtained from reference TRBV27 and TRBJ1-4, is as follows: EAQVTQNPRYLITVTGKKLTVTCSQNMNHEYMSWYRQDPGLGLRQIYYSMNVEVTDKGDVPEGYKVSRKEKRNFPLILESPSPNQTSLYFCASKDRAGTNEKLFFGSGTQLSVL.

The chain carries TRBV5-6 and TRBJ1-1; D not certain. The V gene lost 3 bases and the J gene lost 8 bases, with 14 bases spanning the gap. CDR3 size: 13 residues. In germline, CDR1 is SGHDT, CDR2 YYEEEE. CDR3 in DNA: TGTGCCAGCAGCTGGAGGGCATCAGCGGAAGCTTTCTTT. It yields the protein CASSWRASAEAFF.

This chain links TRBV5-1 with TRBJ1-4; TRBD1 is a possible D gene (5 bases). This CDR3 has 14 amino acids. Germline assignment: CDR1 SGHRS and CDR2 YFSETQ. V was cut by 2 bases and J by 7 bases, with 12 bases left in between. For the CDR3, the DNA is TGCGCCAGCAGCTTTGGGGCTGGAAGTGAAAAACTGTTTTTT. It codes for CASSFGAGSEKLFF. Filled out from reference TRBV5-1 and TRBJ1-4, the complete variable domain reads KAGVTQTPRYLIKTRGQQVTLSCSPISGHRSVSWYQQTPGQGLQFLFEYFSETQRNKGNFPGRFSGRQFSNSRSEMNVSTLELGDSALYLCASSFGAGSEKLFFGSGTQLSVL.

The chain uses TRBV27 and TRBJ2-3; TRBD2 matches at 7 bases. The CDR3 loop spans 14 amino acids. Germline V gene lookup returns CDR1 MNHEY and CDR2 SMNVEV (reference sequence). V shed 5 bases and J 4 bases; nucleotides not matched to a gene: 6. CDR3 DNA sequence: TGTGCCAGCAGTACAAGGACTAGACCAGATACGCAGTATTTT. Amino acid sequence: CASSTRTRPDTQYF.

The chain employs TRBV5-4 and TRBJ2-1; TRBD2 matches at 11 bases. V shed 4 bases, J shed 9 bases, and the junction held 9 bases outside the gene matches. CDR1 SGHNT and CDR2 YYREEE come from the germline V gene (reference sequence). The CDR3 sequence is 15 residues long. The CDR3 here is CASSPRLAGLGEQFF. For the CDR3, the DNA is TGTGCCAGCAGCCCCAGACTAGCGGGATTGGGTGAGCAGTTCTTC.

The chain is built from TRBV5-1 and TRBJ2-5; a weak D match, TRBD2 (6 bases). V gave up 0 bases and J gave up 2 bases, with 11 bases separating them. Germline assignment: CDR1 SGHRS and CDR2 YFSETQ. This CDR3 has 15 residues. CDR3 coding DNA: TGCGCCAGCAGCTTGGAGGCGGGGCGGCAAGAGACCCAGTACTTC. Its translation: CASSLEAGRQETQYF.

The chain uses TRBV29-1 and TRBJ1-2; 8 nucleotides line up with TRBD1. Germline CDR1 is SQVTM and CDR2 is ANQGSEA. V gave up 8 bases and J gave up 3 bases; unmatched junction bases: 5. The CDR3 has 12 residues. CDR3 loop: CSSSDRDYGYTF. The CDR3 region has the DNA TGCAGCTCATCGGACAGGGACTATGGCTACACCTTC.

This rearrangement joins TRBV6-5 to TRBJ1-1; the D gene is possibly TRBD1 (6 bases). CDR1 MNHEY and CDR2 SVGAGI come from the germline V gene. There are 14 residues in the CDR3. Trimming left V 6 bases short and J 4 bases short, with 15 bases between. The CDR3 DNA is TGTGCCAGCAGCGAGCAGGGGAGAGGCACTGAAGCTTTCTTT. Translation: CASSEQGRGTEAFF.

This clone appeared once. The chain has TRBV5-4 and TRBJ2-5; a weak D match, TRBD1 (6 bases). The germline V and J ends were trimmed by 4 bases and 5 bases, with 15 bases remaining between them. Germline lookup yields CDR1 SGHNT and CDR2 YYREEE (reference sequence). The CDR3 sequence is 14 residues long. The CDR3 region has the DNA TGTGCCAGCAGCATAAAACAGGGCTCCGAGACCCAGTACTTC. Translated, it gives CASSIKQGSETQYF.

This sequence joins TRBV12-3 or TRBV12-4 and TRBJ2-5; D perhaps matches TRBD2 (6 bases). Trimming cost V 8 bases and J 5 bases, with 15 bases left between them. The CDR3 extends over 13 amino acids. This CDR3 is CASGRRGGETQYF. For the CDR3, the DNA is TGTGCCAGCGGTCGGAGGGGTGGGGAGACCCAGTACTTC.

The V and J genes are TRBV7-2 and TRBJ2-7, with 12 bases matching TRBD2. Germline CDR1 reads SGHTA; CDR2 reads FQGNSA. The CDR3 spans 15 residues. After removal of 4 bases from V and 0 bases from J, the junction contained 1 base not matched to a gene. The CDR3 coding sequence is TGTGCCAGCAGCTCTAGCGGGGGGGCCTCCTACGAGCAGTACTTC. It codes for CASSSSGGASYEQYF.

CDR3 residues: CAWSVSEETQYF. The CDR3 bases are TGTGCCTGGAGTGTAAGTGAGGAGACCCAGTACTTC. The chain uses TRBV30 and TRBJ2-5, with D uncertain. Looked up from germline, CDR1 is GTSNPN and CDR2 is SVGIG (reference sequence). Deletions cut 0 bases from V and 5 bases from J, with 7 bases between. The CDR3 loop spans 12 amino acids.

The V call is TRBV27, the J call TRBJ1-2; 7 bases fit TRBD1. Per the germline V gene, CDR1 is MNHEY and CDR2 is SMNVEV (reference sequence). This CDR3 is 14 amino acids long. Losses at the gene ends were 6 bases for V and 1 base for J; bases not matched to a gene: 5. The CDR3 bases are TGTGCCAGCAGGGGGGGACAGTTTAACTATGGCTACACCTTC. This gives the protein CASRGGQFNYGYTF.

The chain uses TRBV10-3 and TRBJ2-7, with D maybe TRBD1 (6 bases). CDR1 and CDR2 from the germline V gene are ENHRY and SYGVKD. The CDR3 is 14 amino acids. The ends were cut back, 6 bases at V and 3 bases at J, with 15 bases in the middle. In DNA, the CDR3 is TGTGCCATCAGGGAACAGGGTATCCTCTACGAGCAGTACTTC. It is translated as CAIREQGILYEQYF.

In regard to this clone: The sample has other DNA sequences that encode this CDR3 too. The rearrangement uses TRBV11-2 and TRBJ1-5; no firm D call. The CDR3 is 13 residues long. Trimming removed 0 bases at V and 4 bases at J, with 4 bases between. Germline V CDR1 and CDR2: SGHAT, FQNNGV. CDR3 loop: CASSLDRNQPQHF. CDR3 sequence (DNA): TGTGCCAGCAGCTTAGACAGGAATCAGCCCCAGCATTTT.